This TCR beta chain originates from a study of Ad26.COV2.S vaccination and SARS-CoV-2 variants. Study as a whole: Within the COV1001 Ad26.COV2.S trial arm, the donor was enrolled. Into the muscle, Ad26.COV2.S was dosed once or twice, 56 days apart. Regarding the study as a whole: Across vaccine and placebo recipients, the breadth of non-spike TCRs was similar.

This clone is a singleton in its sample. Antigen unknown. This table comes from immunoSEQ multiplex PCR, and its TCRdb copy is limited to in-frame clones, with some not included. The sample carries 430,000 or so clones, 80% to 90% recorded once. Noted treatment: some 20 received Ad26.COV2.S at low or high dose, single or two shots; several received placebo; per-sample allocation not given. Collection of samples fell on day 63 after the first vaccine or placebo injection. In Boston, the donor was an adult between 18-55 years of age. Germline CDR1 and CDR2: SGHNT and YYREEE (reference sequence). V shed 6 bases, J shed 1 base, and the junction held 9 bases outside the gene matches. This CDR3 region has 15 residues.

The sequencing here drew on peripheral blood, taken in a trial of Ad26.COV2.S vaccine versus placebo. This sequence originates from a person between 18 and 65 years old who received the Ad26.COV2.S COVID-19 vaccine or a placebo. The chain links TRBV5-4 to TRBJ1-1; 7 bases agree with TRBD1. The CDR3, as DNA: TGTGCCAGCAACCAACCAGGGACAGAGAACACTGAAGCTTTCTTT. It yields the protein CASNQPGTENTEAFF.